The T cell receptor (beta chain) described here comes from a study of Ad26.COV2.S vaccination and SARS-CoV-2 variants. Study-level results: Recipients of vaccine and of placebo showed similar breadth of their non-spike TCR repertoires.

Treatment: around 19 received Ad26.COV2.S at low or high dose, single or two shots; roughly 5 received placebo; per-sample allocation not given. Following the first vaccine or placebo injection, samples were taken on day 63. Notes on this clone: Its antigen remains unknown.

The J segment lost 4 bases and the V segment lost 2 bases, leaving 6 bases of the junction unmatched. The CDR3 extends over 15 amino acids. Germline V gene sequence: CDR1 SGHTS, CDR2 YDEGEE. Produced via immunoSEQ multiplex PCR; TCRdb's table is partial and in-frame only. This table has roughly 700,000 clones, more than 80% appearing once. The receptor's source is a person between 18 and 60 years old who received the Ad26.COV2.S COVID-19 vaccine or a placebo. This rearrangement joins TRBV5-8 to TRBJ2-1, with 7 nucleotides matching TRBD2. Sequencing used peripheral blood, obtained in a trial of Ad26.COV2.S vaccine versus placebo. The CDR3 DNA follows: TGTGCCAGCAGCTTAAGCGCGGGGGAATACAATGAGCAGTTCTTC. Protein sequence: CASSLSAGEYNEQFF.